The 8 T cell receptor beta chains in this list originate from one sample, sequenced in a study of T cell repertoires in cytomegalovirus infection. TCRdb re-called the reads through MiXCR, storing one row per CDR3 protein. The table records 680,000 or so distinct CDR3 sequences, roughly 33% of them present only once. These receptors are not linked to any known antigen. The material was cultured PBMCs, obtained from culture after CMV antigen stimulation. The receptor set was obtained from a human donor in good health (CMV status not recorded). Some clones in this sample may be carry-over from other donors' samples.

The V gene is TRBV12-5, the J gene TRBJ2-3, with D hard to call. Trimming stripped 2 bases from V and 6 bases from J, with 24 bases between. This CDR3 has 18 residues. Germline CDR1 reads LGHNT; CDR2 reads FRNRAP. DNA for the CDR3: TGTGCTAGTGGTTTGACCCCGGACGGATCCCCGTCCCAGGATACGCAGTATTTT. As protein: CASGLTPDGSPSQDTQYF.

The chain employs TRBV20-1 and TRBJ1-4, with a tentative D call TRBD1 (5 bases). Germline CDR1 reads DFQATT; CDR2 reads SNEGSKA (reference sequence). CDR3 length: 13 amino acids. Trimming left V 6 bases short and J 7 bases short, with 15 bases between. CDR3 amino acids: CSARSWTSEKLFF. CDR3 nucleotide sequence: TGCAGTGCCCGATCGTGGACATCTGAAAAACTGTTTTTT.

CDR3 DNA: TGTGCCAGCAGTGAACTTAGCTACAATGAGCAGTTCTTC. Its protein product is CASSELSYNEQFF. The rearrangement uses TRBV6-1 and TRBJ2-1; D is undetermined. Trimming cost V 2 bases and J 3 bases, with 5 bases left between them. The CDR3 sequence is 13 residues long. Germline-derived CDR1 and CDR2 are MNHNS and SASEGT.

The rearrangement links TRBV6-2 or TRBV6-3 to TRBJ2-7; D ambiguous. V was pared by 5 bases and J by 2 bases, with 16 bases between. CDR3 size: 15 residues. Germline V gene sequence: CDR1 MNHEY, CDR2 SVGEGT. CDR3 sequence: CASSPRGKAAYEQYF. The CDR3 DNA reads TGTGCCAGCAGTCCTCGCGGTAAGGCCGCCTACGAGCAGTACTTC.

This clonotype was observed a few times. V gene TRBV9 combines with J gene TRBJ2-1; 7 bases fit TRBD2. The CDR3 totals 15 residues. Germline assignment: CDR1 SGDLS and CDR2 YYNGEE. V lost 0 bases to trimming and J lost 8 bases; unmatched junction nucleotides: 8. CDR3 DNA sequence: TGTGCCAGCAGCGTAGATCGGACTAGTTCGCATGAGCAGTTCTTC. Encoded protein: CASSVDRTSSHEQFF.

This clonotype was seen more than once but under ten times. The CDR3 DNA reads as TGCGCCAGCAGCCAGAGGGCCACTGAAGCTTTCTTT. Translation gives CASSQRATEAFF. The V call is TRBV10-2, the J call TRBJ1-1; D remains unclear. The CDR3 is 12 amino acids. In germline, CDR1 is WSHSY, CDR2 SAAADI. Trimming stripped 6 bases from V and 4 bases from J, with 9 bases between.

This chain joins TRBV6-6 and TRBJ1-2, with D tentatively TRBD1 (5 bases). The CDR3 consists of 16 residues. V was clipped by 5 bases and J by 4 bases, with 20 bases between them. The germline gives CDR1 MNHNY, CDR2 SVGAGI (reference sequence). The CDR3 reads CASSRTGDSPVYGYTF. CDR3 DNA sequence: TGTGCCAGCAGTAGGACGGGAGACAGCCCCGTCTATGGCTACACCTTC.

V gene TRBV11-2 combines with J gene TRBJ2-1, with TRBD2 matching 9 bases. The CDR3 is made up of 15 amino acids. Germline-derived CDR1 and CDR2 are SGHAT and FQNNGV. Trimming cost V 3 bases and J 6 bases; bases outside gene matches: 6. The CDR3 spells CASSFVRGRGNEQFF. The CDR3, as DNA: TGTGCCAGCAGCTTCGTCCGCGGGAGGGGCAATGAGCAGTTCTTC.